This T cell receptor (beta chain) was documented in a study of T cells after posttransplantation cyclophosphamide. Overall study results and limits: After PTCy, TRB diversity resembled that of CNI/methotrexate controls.

This clone was observed at least ten times. The antigen is unknown. Germline loops: CDR1 SGHNT, CDR2 YENEEA. V was pared by 7 bases and J by 7 bases, with 14 bases of the junction left unmatched. The CDR3 runs 16 residues. Treatment was busulfan-fludarabine conditioning, a marrow graft, and cyclophosphamide on days +3 and +4. Repertoires were generated with immunoSEQ multiplex PCR, while TCRdb's copy carries only in-frame clones and drops some. There are approximately 12,000 clones in the sample, none observed a single time. The TCR comes from a female patient in her 40s who received an allogeneic stem cell transplant from a related donor, was CMV-positive, and had acute GVHD only. Some T cells may be graft donor cells. Material: PBMCs, obtained after allogeneic stem cell transplant with posttransplant cyclophosphamide. The chain is built from TRBV11-3 and TRBJ2-1; 9 bases agree with TRBD1. This CDR3 is CASKPSRDRALNEQFF. The DNA of the CDR3 is TGTGCCAGCAAACCCTCTCGGGACAGGGCCCTGAATGAGCAGTTCTTC.